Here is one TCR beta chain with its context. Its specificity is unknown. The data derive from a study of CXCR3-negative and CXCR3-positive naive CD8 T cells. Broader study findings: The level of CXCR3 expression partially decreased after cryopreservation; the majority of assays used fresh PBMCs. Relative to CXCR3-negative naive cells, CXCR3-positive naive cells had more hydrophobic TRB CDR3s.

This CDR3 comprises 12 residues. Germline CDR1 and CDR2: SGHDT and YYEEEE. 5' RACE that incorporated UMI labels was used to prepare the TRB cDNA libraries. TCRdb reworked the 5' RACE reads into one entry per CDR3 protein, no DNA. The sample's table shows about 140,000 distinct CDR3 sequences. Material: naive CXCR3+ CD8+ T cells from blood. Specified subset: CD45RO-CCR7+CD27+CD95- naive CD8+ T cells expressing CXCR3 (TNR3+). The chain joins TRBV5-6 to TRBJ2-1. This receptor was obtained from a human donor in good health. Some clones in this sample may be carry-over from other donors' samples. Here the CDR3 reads CASSPPGYEQFF. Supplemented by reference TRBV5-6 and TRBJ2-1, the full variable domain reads DAGVTQSPTHLIKTRGQQVTLRCSPKSGHDTVSWYQQALGQGPQFIFQYYEEEERQRGNFPDRFSGHQFPNYSSELNVNALLLGDSALYLCASSPPGYEQFFGPGTRLTVL.